The present TCR beta chain was sequenced within a study of spatial heterogeneity in lung cancer. Time point indicated: sample taken at primary tumor resection. Donors were around 70 untreated early-stage non-small cell lung cancer patients. Whole RNA was taken from tumor, nontumor lung or frozen PBMC; it was then sequenced unsorted. V dropped 5 bases and J dropped 8; count of bases not matched to a gene: 8. Germline values: CDR1 SNHLY, CDR2 FYNNEI. The CDR3 length is 13 residues. Ten or more counts support this clonotype. TCR cDNA molecules were tagged individually, and each one carried a unique molecular identifier. TCRdb analysed the 5' RACE reads with MiXCR anew, one entry per CDR3 protein. The sample gives roughly 80,000 distinct CDR3 sequences, 8% of which show up once; 6.8% is in the top ten.

The material was PBMCs, obtained at surgery. V gene TRBV2 combines with J gene TRBJ1-2, with 7 bases fitting TRBD1. The sequence was obtained from a male donor with early-stage non-small cell lung cancer. The CDR3 bases are TGTGCCAGCAGTCAAGGCGGGACAGACGGCTACACCTTC. Amino acid sequence: CASSQGGTDGYTF.